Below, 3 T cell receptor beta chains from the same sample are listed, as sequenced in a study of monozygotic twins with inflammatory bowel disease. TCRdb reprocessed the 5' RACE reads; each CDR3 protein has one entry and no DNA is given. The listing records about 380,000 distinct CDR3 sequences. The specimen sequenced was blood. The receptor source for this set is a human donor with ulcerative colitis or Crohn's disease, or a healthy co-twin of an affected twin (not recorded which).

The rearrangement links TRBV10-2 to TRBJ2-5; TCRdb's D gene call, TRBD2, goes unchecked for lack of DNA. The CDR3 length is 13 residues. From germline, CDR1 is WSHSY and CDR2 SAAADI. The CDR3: CASREERGETQYF.

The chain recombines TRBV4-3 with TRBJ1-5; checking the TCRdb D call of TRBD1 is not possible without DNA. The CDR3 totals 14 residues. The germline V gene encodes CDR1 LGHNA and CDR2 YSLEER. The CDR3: CASSQRTVNQPQHF.

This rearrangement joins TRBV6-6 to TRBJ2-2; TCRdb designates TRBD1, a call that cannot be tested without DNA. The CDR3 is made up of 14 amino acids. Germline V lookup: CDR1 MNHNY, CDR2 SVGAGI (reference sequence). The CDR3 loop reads CASSPDRGPGELFF.